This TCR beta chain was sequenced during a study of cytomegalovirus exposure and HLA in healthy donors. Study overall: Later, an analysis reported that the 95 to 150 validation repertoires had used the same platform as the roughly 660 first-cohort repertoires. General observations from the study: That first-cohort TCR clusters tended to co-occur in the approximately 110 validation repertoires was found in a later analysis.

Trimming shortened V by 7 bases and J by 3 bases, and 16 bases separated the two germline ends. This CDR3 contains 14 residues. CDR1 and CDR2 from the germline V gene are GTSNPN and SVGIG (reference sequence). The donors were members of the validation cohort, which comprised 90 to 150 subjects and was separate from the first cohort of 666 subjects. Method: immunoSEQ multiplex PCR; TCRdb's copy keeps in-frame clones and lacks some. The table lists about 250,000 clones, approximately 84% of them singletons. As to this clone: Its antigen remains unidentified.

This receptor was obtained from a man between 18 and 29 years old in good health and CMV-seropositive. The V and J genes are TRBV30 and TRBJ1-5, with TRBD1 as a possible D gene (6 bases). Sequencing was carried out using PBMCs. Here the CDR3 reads CAFRDTYSNQPQHF. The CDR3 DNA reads TGTGCCTTCCGGGACACCTATTCCAATCAGCCCCAGCATTTT.